The 19 T cell receptor beta chains below were found in one sample sequenced in a study of chemoradiotherapy in HPV16-positive cancers. Using immunoSEQ multiplex PCR, the repertoire was profiled, and TCRdb retains in-frame clones only, with some absent. The sample carries about 35,000 clones, over 80% recorded once. This material consisted of blood, taken from a patient who underwent chemoradiotherapy. Receptor source: a human donor with HPV-associated anogenital cancer.

This clone was seen only once. The chain joins TRBV7-3 to TRBJ2-2; 7 bases fit TRBD1. The CDR3 spans 15 residues. CDR1 and CDR2 from the germline V gene are SGHTA and FQGTGA. Unmatched junction bases numbered 6, after V lost 4 bases and J lost 4 bases. The CDR3 sequence is CASSYKQGSTGELFF. CDR3 coding DNA: TGTGCCAGCAGCTATAAACAGGGGAGCACCGGGGAGCTGTTTTTT.

The V call is TRBV11-3, the J call TRBJ2-1; 9 bases agree with TRBD1. The CDR3 is 14 amino acids. The ends lost 3 bases at V and 9 bases at J; junction bases unmatched: 6. The V gene's germline CDR1 is SGHNT and CDR2 YENEEA. Here the CDR3 DNA reads TGTGCCAGCAGCTTGACAGGGGGAAGGATTGAGCAGTTCTTC. It is translated as CASSLTGGRIEQFF.

V is TRBV6-5 and J is TRBJ2-6; D not certain. Deletions cut 6 bases from V and 2 bases from J, with 11 bases between. This CDR3 spans 15 amino acids. The germline gives CDR1 MNHEY, CDR2 SVGAGI. CDR3 in amino acids: CASSVPRAGANVLTF. CDR3 in DNA: TGTGCCAGCAGCGTACCCCGGGCTGGGGCCAACGTCCTGACTTTC.

CDR3 in amino acids: CASSQVPGLGEQYF. CDR3 coding DNA: TGCGCCAGCAGCCAAGTCCCGGGTCTGGGCGAGCAGTACTTC. The gene calls are TRBV4-1 and TRBJ2-7; D uncertain. The CDR3 has 14 amino acids. Germline V lookup: CDR1 MGHRA, CDR2 YSYEKL. Trimming took off 1 base at V and 6 bases at J, with 13 bases between the two ends.

The chain has TRBV18 and TRBJ1-1; possibly TRBD1 for D (5 bases). V dropped 0 bases and J dropped 1 base, with 9 bases sitting between them. The germline V gene encodes CDR1 KGHSH and CDR2 LQKENI. The CDR3 length is 15 residues. The CDR3 region has the DNA TGTGCCAGCTCACCACCGAAGGGGTCGAACACTGAAGCTTTCTTT. This sequence encodes CASSPPKGSNTEAFF.

This clone has just a few counts. The CDR3 sequence: CASSPGMVAYEQYF. The CDR3 coding sequence is TGTGCCAGCAGCCCTGGTATGGTGGCCTACGAGCAGTACTTC. The chain has TRBV7-9 and TRBJ2-7; D remains ambiguous. CDR3 length: 14 amino acids. Trimming shortened V by 5 bases and J by 2 bases, and 13 bases separated the two germline ends. Germline assignment: CDR1 SEHNR and CDR2 FQNEAQ (reference sequence).

The J gene is TRBJ1-2, the V gene TRBV18; perhaps TRBD1 as D (6 bases). The CDR3 runs 16 residues. From germline, CDR1 is KGHSH and CDR2 LQKENI. Trimming shortened V by 6 bases and J by 4 bases, and 21 bases separated the two germline ends. DNA for the CDR3: TGTGCCAGCTCGCCTATGGACACCCTCAGGGGCTATGGCTACACCTTC. The encoded protein is CASSPMDTLRGYGYTF. Based on the CDR3 plus reference TRBV18 and TRBJ1-2, the full variable domain is NAGVMQNPRHLVRRRGQEARLRCSPMKGHSHVYWYRQLPEEGLKFMVYLQKENIIDESGMPKERFSAEFPKEGPSILRIQQVVRGDSAAYFCASSPMDTLRGYGYTFGSGTRLTVV.

A few counts support this clone. J is TRBJ2-7 and V is TRBV6-1; 8 nucleotides agree with TRBD2. With V trimmed by 0 bases and J by 3 bases, 4 bases remained unmatched. This CDR3 region has 15 residues. CDR1 is MNHNS, CDR2 SASEGT, per germline. CDR3 loop: CASSEASGGGYEQYF. For the CDR3, the DNA is TGTGCCAGCAGTGAAGCGAGCGGGGGAGGCTACGAGCAGTACTTC.

This clone was detected only once. V gene TRBV30 combines with J gene TRBJ1-3; no clear D gene. The V and J ends lost 2 bases and 0 bases respectively, with 8 bases between them. This CDR3 spans 14 amino acids. Germline lookup yields CDR1 GTSNPN and CDR2 SVGIG (reference sequence). CDR3: CAWSRPYSGNTIYF. The CDR3 DNA follows: TGTGCCTGGAGTCGCCCGTACTCTGGAAACACCATATATTTT.

This chain links TRBV18 with TRBJ1-1, with D possibly TRBD1 on 6 matching bases. Germline CDR1 is KGHSH and CDR2 is LQKENI. CDR3 size: 12 residues. V shed 8 bases and J shed 3 bases, with 10 bases lying between them. CDR3 sequence: CASKGGDTEAFF. CDR3 DNA sequence: TGTGCCAGCAAAGGGGGTGACACTGAAGCTTTCTTT.

This chain links TRBV9 with TRBJ1-1, with D perhaps matching TRBD1 (5 bases). The CDR3 spans 13 residues. Germline lookup yields CDR1 SGDLS and CDR2 YYNGEE. Deletions cut 0 bases from V and 3 bases from J, with 6 bases between. Here the CDR3 DNA reads TGTGCCAGCAGCGTAGGAGGGGACACTGAAGCTTTCTTT. Its translation is CASSVGGDTEAFF.

V and J are TRBV7-2 and TRBJ2-3; possible D gene TRBD1, 6 bases. The V end lost 3 bases, the J end lost 0 bases, and 13 bases lay between the germline ends. Per the germline V gene, CDR1 is SGHTA and CDR2 is FQGNSA. The CDR3 is 16 amino acids. The CDR3 DNA is TGTGCCAGCAGCTTCAGGACAGCCTCTAGCACAGATACGCAGTATTTT. It encodes CASSFRTASSTDTQYF. Full variable domain (outside the CDR3, taken from reference TRBV7-2 and TRBJ2-3): GAGVSQSPSNKVTEKGKDVELRCDPISGHTALYWYRQSLGQGLEFLIYFQGNSAPDKSGLPSDRFSAERTGGSVSTLTIQRTQQEDSAVYLCASSFRTASSTDTQYFGPGTRLTVL.

The chain recombines TRBV13 with TRBJ1-5, with 7 bases aligning to TRBD1. The length of the CDR3 is 15 residues. The V gene's germline CDR1 is PRHDT and CDR2 FYEKMQ (reference sequence). The V segment lost 2 bases and the J segment 6 bases; nucleotides outside the gene matches: 7. DNA of the CDR3: TGTGCCAGCAGCTTACAGGGGGGTGGGGGTCAGCCCCAGCATTTT. Its translation is CASSLQGGGGQPQHF.

The CDR3 is CASSSGGNTEAFF. Here the CDR3 DNA reads TGTGCCAGCAGTTCCGGGGGTAACACTGAAGCTTTCTTT. The rearrangement uses TRBV6-6 and TRBJ1-1; D is possibly TRBD1 (5 bases). This CDR3 is 13 amino acids long. CDR1 is MNHNY and CDR2 is SVGAGI in the germline V gene (reference sequence). Trimming took off 4 bases at V and 2 bases at J, with 8 bases between the two ends.

The chain combines TRBV5-4 with TRBJ2-1, with TRBD2 identical over 12 bases. This CDR3 has 16 residues. Trimming took 4 bases from V and 4 from J; bases not matched to a gene: 6. Looked up from germline, CDR1 is SGHNT and CDR2 is YYREEE (reference sequence). DNA of the CDR3: TGTGCCAGCAGCCCAAGGACTAGCGGGGTATACAATGAGCAGTTCTTC. The encoded protein is CASSPRTSGVYNEQFF.

The V and J genes are TRBV29-1 and TRBJ1-2, with 7 bases lining up with TRBD1. Per the germline V gene, CDR1 is SQVTM and CDR2 is ANQGSEA. J gave up 5 bases and V 0 bases, and 9 bases lay outside the gene matches. The CDR3 is 15 amino acids. Here the CDR3 reads CSVEDPIGTDYGYTF. CDR3 nucleotides: TGCAGCGTTGAAGATCCCATCGGGACAGATTATGGCTACACCTTC.

The genes are TRBV29-1 and TRBJ2-7, with D hard to call. CDR1 and CDR2 from the germline V gene are SQVTM and ANQGSEA. The CDR3 length is 14 residues. The V end was cut by 0 bases, the J end by 0 bases, with 9 bases between. CDR3 sequence: CSVEEAGSSYEQYF. CDR3 in DNA: TGCAGCGTTGAAGAGGCCGGTAGCTCCTACGAGCAGTACTTC.

The chain carries TRBV28 and TRBJ2-7; tentatively, D is TRBD1 or TRBD2 (6 bases each). Germline V gene data show CDR1 as MDHEN and CDR2 as SYDVKM. The germline V and J ends were trimmed by 3 bases and 9 bases, with 9 bases remaining between them. This CDR3 is 11 amino acids long. The CDR3, as DNA: TGTGCCAGCAGTTTTAGGGGGGTGCAGTACTTC. Translation: CASSFRGVQYF.

The CDR3 region is CASSQGQGARGTIYF. DNA for the CDR3: TGCGCCAGCAGCCAGGGACAGGGGGCGCGTGGCACCATATATTTT. This chain joins TRBV4-1 and TRBJ1-3, with 12 bases fitting TRBD1. Germline-derived CDR1 and CDR2 are MGHRA and YSYEKL. This CDR3 is 15 amino acids long. V gave up 3 bases and J gave up 9 bases; unmatched junction bases: 6.